This TCR beta chain was sequenced during a study of cytomegalovirus exposure and HLA in healthy donors. Findings and limits, study-wide: There were reportedly fewer N-insertions in an Asian-associated ancestry cluster than the approximately 630-donor mean, in a later analysis. In a later analysis, parvovirus B19, influenza, CMV and Epstein-Barr virus appeared linked to several top co-occurrence clusters. Productive rates of about 87% or about 30% were seen for most TCR beta V segments in an earlier analysis.

Germline V CDR1 and CDR2: SGHKS, YYEKEE (reference sequence). This CDR3 is built from 16 residues. V was pared by 1 base and J by 6 bases, with 8 bases of the junction left unmatched. The PCR ran on 60 Vbeta and 13 Jbeta primers. Profiling relied on immunoSEQ multiplex PCR, and the TCRdb table lists in-frame clones only, not all of them. This sample yields 110,000 or so clones, of which around three quarters are seen a single time; approximately 7.7% belongs to the top ten. Turning to this clone: Antigen specificity is unknown.

The receptor's source is a woman aged 45-59 years in good health and CMV-seropositive. The chain uses TRBV5-5 and TRBJ2-1; 9 bases are a match to TRBD2. What was sequenced was PBMCs. CDR3 region: CASSLFSGGPANEQFF. For the CDR3, the DNA is TGTGCCAGCAGCTTGTTCAGCGGGGGGCCCGCCAATGAGCAGTTCTTC.